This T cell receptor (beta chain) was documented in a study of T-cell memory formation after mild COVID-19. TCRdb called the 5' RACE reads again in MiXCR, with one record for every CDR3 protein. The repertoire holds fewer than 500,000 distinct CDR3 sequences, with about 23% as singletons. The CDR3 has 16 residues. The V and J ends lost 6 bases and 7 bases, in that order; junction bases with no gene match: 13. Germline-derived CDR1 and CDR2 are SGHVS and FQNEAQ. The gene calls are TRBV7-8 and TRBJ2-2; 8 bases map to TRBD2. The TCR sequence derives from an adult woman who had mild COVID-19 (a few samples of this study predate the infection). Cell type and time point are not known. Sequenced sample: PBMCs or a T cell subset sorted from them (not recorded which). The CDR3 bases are TGTGCCAGCAGAAGGAGCGGGAGCCCTATGGGCGGGGAGCTGTTTTTT. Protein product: CASRRSGSPMGGELFF.